This T cell receptor (beta chain) originates from a study of blood T cell repertoires in COVID-19. Study information: Acute-phase and convalescent COVID-19 samples originated in the United States, Italy and Spain.

Germline V gene lookup returns CDR1 SGDLS and CDR2 YYNGEE. The CDR3 sequence is 16 residues long. Trimming took 0 bases from V and 0 from J, leaving 10 bases between them. The assay was immunoSEQ multiplex PCR, and TCRdb's table has in-frame clones only and misses some. The sample has around 230,000 clones; around 86% are singletons. Sequencing used peripheral blood. The sequence derives from a man between 50 and 59 years old with COVID-19, enrolled during active disease. The chain has TRBV9 and TRBJ2-1; weak D call: TRBD2 (6 bases). The CDR3 sequence: CASSVAYGGSYNEQFF. DNA for the CDR3: TGTGCCAGCAGCGTAGCTTACGGGGGCTCCTACAATGAGCAGTTCTTC.